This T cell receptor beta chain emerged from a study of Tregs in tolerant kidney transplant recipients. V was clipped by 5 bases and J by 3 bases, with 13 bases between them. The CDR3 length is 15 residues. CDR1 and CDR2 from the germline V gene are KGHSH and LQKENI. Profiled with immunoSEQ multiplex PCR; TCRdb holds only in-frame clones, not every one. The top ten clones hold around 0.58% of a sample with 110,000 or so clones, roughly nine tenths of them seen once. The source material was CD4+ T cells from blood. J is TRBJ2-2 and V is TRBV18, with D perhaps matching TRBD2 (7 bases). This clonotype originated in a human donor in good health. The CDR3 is CASSTRGADTGELFF. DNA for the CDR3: TGTGCCAGCTCAACCCGGGGGGCCGACACCGGGGAGCTGTTTTTT.